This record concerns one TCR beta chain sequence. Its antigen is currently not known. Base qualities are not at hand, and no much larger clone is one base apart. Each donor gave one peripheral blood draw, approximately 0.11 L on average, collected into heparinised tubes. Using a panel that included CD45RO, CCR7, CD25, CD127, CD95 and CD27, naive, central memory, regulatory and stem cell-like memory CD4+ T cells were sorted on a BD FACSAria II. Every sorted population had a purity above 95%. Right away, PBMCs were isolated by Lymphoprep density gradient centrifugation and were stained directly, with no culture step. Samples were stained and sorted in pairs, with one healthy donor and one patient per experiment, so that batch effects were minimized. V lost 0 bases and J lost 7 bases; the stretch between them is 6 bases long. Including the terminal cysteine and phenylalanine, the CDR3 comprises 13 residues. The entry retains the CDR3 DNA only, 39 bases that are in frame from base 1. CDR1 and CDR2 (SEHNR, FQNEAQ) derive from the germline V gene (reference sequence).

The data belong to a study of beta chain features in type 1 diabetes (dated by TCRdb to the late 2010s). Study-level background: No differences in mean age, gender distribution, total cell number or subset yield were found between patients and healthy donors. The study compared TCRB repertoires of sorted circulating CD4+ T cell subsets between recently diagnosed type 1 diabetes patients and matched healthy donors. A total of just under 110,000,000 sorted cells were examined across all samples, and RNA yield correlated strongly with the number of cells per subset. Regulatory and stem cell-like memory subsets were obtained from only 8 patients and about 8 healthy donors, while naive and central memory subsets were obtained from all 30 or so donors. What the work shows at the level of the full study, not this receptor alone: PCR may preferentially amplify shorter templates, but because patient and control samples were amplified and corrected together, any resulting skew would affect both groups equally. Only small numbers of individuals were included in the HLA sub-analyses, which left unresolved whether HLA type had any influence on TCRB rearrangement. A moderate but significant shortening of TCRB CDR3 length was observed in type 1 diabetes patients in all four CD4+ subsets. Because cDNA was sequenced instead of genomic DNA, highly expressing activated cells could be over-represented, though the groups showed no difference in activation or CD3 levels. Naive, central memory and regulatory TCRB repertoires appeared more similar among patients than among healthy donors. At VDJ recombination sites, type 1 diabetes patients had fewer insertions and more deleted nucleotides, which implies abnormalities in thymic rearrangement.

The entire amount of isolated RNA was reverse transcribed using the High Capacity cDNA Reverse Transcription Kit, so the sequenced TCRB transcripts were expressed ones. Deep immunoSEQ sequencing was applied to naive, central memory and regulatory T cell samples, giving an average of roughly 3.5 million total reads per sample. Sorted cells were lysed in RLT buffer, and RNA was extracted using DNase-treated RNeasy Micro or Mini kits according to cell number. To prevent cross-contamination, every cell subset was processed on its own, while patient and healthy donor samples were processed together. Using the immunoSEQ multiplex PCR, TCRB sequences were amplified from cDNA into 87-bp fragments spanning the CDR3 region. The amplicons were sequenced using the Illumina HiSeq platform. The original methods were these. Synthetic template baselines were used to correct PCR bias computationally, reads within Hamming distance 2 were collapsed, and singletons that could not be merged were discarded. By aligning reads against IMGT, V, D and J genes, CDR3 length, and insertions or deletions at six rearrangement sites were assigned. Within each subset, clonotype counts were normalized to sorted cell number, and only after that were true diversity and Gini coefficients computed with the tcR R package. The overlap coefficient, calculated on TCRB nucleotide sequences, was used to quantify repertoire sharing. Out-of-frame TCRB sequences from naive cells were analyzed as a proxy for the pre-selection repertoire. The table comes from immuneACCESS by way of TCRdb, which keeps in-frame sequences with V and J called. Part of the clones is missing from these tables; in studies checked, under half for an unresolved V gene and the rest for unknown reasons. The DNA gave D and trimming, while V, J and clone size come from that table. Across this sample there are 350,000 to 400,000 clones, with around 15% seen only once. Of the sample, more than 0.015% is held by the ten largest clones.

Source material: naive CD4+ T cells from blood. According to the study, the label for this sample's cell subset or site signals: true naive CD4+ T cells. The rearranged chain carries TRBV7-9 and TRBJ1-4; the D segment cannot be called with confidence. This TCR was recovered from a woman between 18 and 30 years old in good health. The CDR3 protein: CASSLASVEKLFF. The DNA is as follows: TGTGCCAGCAGCTTAGCGTCAGTTGAAAAACTGTTTTTT.